Presented here are 9 T cell receptor beta chains from one specimen sequenced in a study of cytomegalovirus exposure and HLA in healthy donors. The assay was immunoSEQ multiplex PCR, and TCRdb's table has in-frame clones only and misses some. Among about 120,000 clones, about 83% were seen once, and the ten largest hold about 5.3%. The sample taken for sequencing was PBMCs. The receptors shown here come from a man in his late teens or twenties in good health and CMV-seronegative.

V gene TRBV19 combines with J gene TRBJ1-5; maybe TRBD1 (6 bases). Trimming removed 3 bases at V and 5 bases at J, with 17 bases between. The CDR3 loop spans 16 amino acids. Per the germline V gene, CDR1 is LNHDA and CDR2 is SQIVND (reference sequence). DNA of the CDR3: TGTGCCAGTAGTATCTGGCCAGGGGATTTCGATCAGCCCCAGCATTTT. This codes for CASSIWPGDFDQPQHF.

This rearrangement joins TRBV15 to TRBJ1-5, with D possibly matching TRBD1 (6 bases). Germline V gene sequence: CDR1 LNHNV, CDR2 YYDKDF (reference sequence). The germline V and J ends were trimmed by 0 bases and 5 bases, with 8 bases remaining between them. The CDR3 runs to 14 residues. Here the CDR3 reads CATSREGGDQPQHF. In DNA, the CDR3 is TGTGCCACCAGCAGAGAAGGGGGGGATCAGCCCCAGCATTTT. Full variable domain (rest looked up from reference TRBV15 and TRBJ1-5): DAMVIQNPRYQVTQFGKPVTLSCSQTLNHNVMYWYQQKSSQAPKLLFHYYDKDFNNEADTPDNFQSRRPNTSFCFLDIRSPGLGDTAMYLCATSREGGDQPQHFGDGTRLSIL.

In its sample, this clone was seen a few times. This chain links TRBV5-1 with TRBJ1-2, with a tentative D call TRBD1 (6 bases). Germline assignment: CDR1 SGHRS and CDR2 YFSETQ. The CDR3 has 15 residues. V dropped 0 bases and J dropped 1 base, with 10 bases sitting between them. The CDR3 DNA follows: TGCGCCAGCAGCTTGGCAAACAGGGATAACTATGGCTACACCTTC. It yields the protein CASSLANRDNYGYTF.

This clone was detected only a few times. The rearrangement joins TRBV5-1 to TRBJ2-7, with 7 bases identical to TRBD2. Germline lookup yields CDR1 SGHRS and CDR2 YFSETQ. The CDR3 consists of 16 residues. J was trimmed by 3 bases and V by 0 bases; bases with no gene match: 9. The CDR3 sequence is CASSLGGASGYYEQYF. The CDR3 bases are TGCGCCAGCAGCTTGGGGGGCGCTAGCGGATACTACGAGCAGTACTTC. Full variable domain (rest looked up from reference TRBV5-1 and TRBJ2-7): KAGVTQTPRYLIKTRGQQVTLSCSPISGHRSVSWYQQTPGQGLQFLFEYFSETQRNKGNFPGRFSGRQFSNSRSEMNVSTLELGDSALYLCASSLGGASGYYEQYFGPGTRLTVT.

The chain is built from TRBV29-1 and TRBJ1-1; D perhaps matches TRBD1 (5 bases). With 7 bases removed from V and 3 bases from J, the gap between germline ends came to 15 bases. The CDR3 runs to 13 residues. Germline CDR1 is SQVTM and CDR2 is ANQGSEA. CDR3 DNA: TGCAGCGCTGGTCGACAGAGCTACACTGAAGCTTTCTTT. Residues: CSAGRQSYTEAFF.

The J gene is TRBJ2-7, the V gene TRBV27; 10 bases are shared with TRBD1. CDR3 length equals 14 residues. Germline-derived CDR1 and CDR2 are MNHEY and SMNVEV (reference sequence). V lost 6 bases, J lost 4 bases, and 6 bases stayed unmatched. The CDR3 DNA follows: TGTGCCAGCAGCCCCGGGACAGGGGATTACGAGCAGTACTTC. It is translated as CASSPGTGDYEQYF.

The rearrangement links TRBV27 to TRBJ2-1, with TRBD2 matching 10 bases. This CDR3 has 16 residues. V lost 2 bases, J lost 6 bases, and 7 bases stayed unmatched. The germline gives CDR1 MNHEY, CDR2 SMNVEV (reference sequence). CDR3 in amino acids: CASSLILAGRVNEQFF. CDR3 sequence (DNA): TGTGCCAGCAGTTTAATACTAGCGGGGAGGGTCAATGAGCAGTTCTTC.

This chain uses TRBV6-1 with TRBJ2-7; D is uncertain. The length of the CDR3 is 15 residues. Trimming cost V 2 bases and J 0 bases, with 11 bases left between them. Germline CDR1 is MNHNS and CDR2 is SASEGT. The CDR3 DNA is TGTGCCAGCAGTGAATTGTACGCGAGCTCCTACGAGCAGTACTTC. Residues: CASSELYASSYEQYF.

This clone was detected once. The rearrangement links TRBV27 to TRBJ2-5; no firm D call. Trimming took off 3 bases at V and 3 bases at J, with 8 bases between the two ends. This CDR3 is built from 13 residues. Germline V lookup: CDR1 MNHEY, CDR2 SMNVEV (reference sequence). In DNA form, the CDR3 reads TGTGCCAGCAGTTTGGGCCTAAAAGAGACCCAGTACTTC. This sequence encodes CASSLGLKETQYF.